The source of this TCR beta chain is a study of glioma-infiltrating T cells. Amplification of TCR alpha and beta CDR3 regions from RNA used iRepertoire nested multiplex PCR. TCRdb processed the multiplex PCR reads anew with MiXCR; each CDR3 protein has one entry. There are tens of thousands of distinct CDR3 sequences in the sample; 35% to 50% occur only once, and approximately 38% lies in the top ten. This clonotype has at least ten counts. Trimming left V 6 bases short and J 0 bases short, with 15 bases between. Per the germline V gene, CDR1 is SEHNR and CDR2 is FQNEAQ (reference sequence). CDR3 length: 15 residues.

The sequence came from a human donor with low-grade glioma or glioblastoma, undergoing nonglioma brain surgery, or in good health (not recorded which). The genes are TRBV7-9 and TRBJ2-7, with D tentatively TRBD1 (6 bases). Sequenced input: glioma tissue, nonneoplastic brain tissue, or PBMCs (not recorded which). CDR3 sequence reads: CASSQTGTSSYEQYF. In nucleotides, the CDR3 is TGTGCCAGCAGTCAAACCGGGACAAGCTCCTACGAGCAGTACTTC.